This passage covers 30 T cell receptor beta chains from one sample sequenced in a study of T-cell reconstitution after alpha-beta-depleted transplantation in children (TCRdb year 2016). The treatment or condition label for this specimen denotes: allogeneic hematopoietic cell transplantation with graft depleted of TCRalphabeta T cells and CD19 B cells. The protocol used for the library was PCR. Sequencer: Illumina HiSeq 2500. Molecular barcoding was employed in the preparation of TCR libraries, with unique molecular identifiers being used to normalize TCRbeta repertoire quantification. The public reads were run again by TCRdb, first through fastp at Q25 and then through MiXCR, and only productive beta chains were kept. One record per CDR3 amino acid sequence lists the most common genes and DNA. In all, the sample holds roughly 74,000 distinct CDR3 sequences, and about a sixth of those were seen once. The ten largest clones represent around half of the sample.

The specimen was PBMCs, mostly from graft donor cells, collected 360 days after TCRalphabeta/CD19-depleted stem cell transplant. These receptors were taken from a male patient aged 2 to 10 who had a stem cell transplant for acute lymphoblastic leukemia, so the T cells may come from the graft donor.

The genes are TRBV4-1 and TRBJ1-6, with 7 bases that match TRBD1. Germline CDR1 is MGHRA and CDR2 is YSYEKL. This CDR3 region has 17 residues. J lost 5 bases, V lost 0 bases, and 7 bases had no gene match. In DNA, the CDR3 is TGCGCCAGCAGCCAAGATGGTAACAGGGGCAATAATTCACCCCTCCACTTT. Translation gives CASSQDGNRGNNSPLHF.

This clonotype was picked up a small number of times. The V gene is TRBV6-1, the J gene TRBJ2-7; perhaps TRBD1 as D (8 bases). The CDR3 runs to 15 residues. V was shortened by 6 bases and J by 2 bases, with 17 bases between the two germline ends. Germline CDR1 is MNHNS and CDR2 is SASEGT. The CDR3, as DNA: TGTGCCAGCAGAAAACAGGGGGAGGGGACCTACGAGCAGTACTTC. Translation gives CASRKQGEGTYEQYF.

This clonotype was seen ten or more times. The chain employs TRBV5-5 and TRBJ2-7; unclear D gene. The V and J ends lost 2 bases and 3 bases respectively, with 6 bases between them. The CDR3 covers 12 residues. CDR1 is SGHKS and CDR2 is YYEKEE in the germline V gene (reference sequence). CDR3 residues: CASSLEVYEQYF. In DNA form, the CDR3 reads TGTGCCAGCAGCTTAGAAGTCTACGAGCAGTACTTC.

This sequence joins TRBV11-1 and TRBJ2-1; D unclear. This CDR3 comprises 14 residues. Germline CDR1 and CDR2: SGHAT and FQDESV (reference sequence). V lost 8 bases and J lost 0, with 11 bases in between. The CDR3 reads CASLPWGSYNEQFF. Here the CDR3 DNA reads TGTGCCAGCCTACCATGGGGCTCCTACAATGAGCAGTTCTTC.

The chain uses TRBV28 and TRBJ2-2; the D gene is possibly TRBD2 (6 bases). Trimming took off 6 bases at V and 2 bases at J, with 16 bases between the two ends. The CDR3 consists of 16 residues. Germline CDR1 and CDR2: MDHEN and SYDVKM. The CDR3 loop reads CASSQWDFRNTGELFF. The DNA of the CDR3 is TGTGCCAGCAGCCAATGGGACTTTAGAAACACCGGGGAGCTGTTTTTT.

In its sample, this clonotype was seen a few times. The CDR3 sequence is CASSLILGLGQAHYEQYF. CDR3 nucleotide sequence: TGCGCCAGCAGCTTAATTTTGGGACTCGGACAGGCCCATTACGAGCAGTACTTC. The chain links TRBV5-1 to TRBJ2-7, with a possible D match to TRBD1 (7 bases). Germline V gene data show CDR1 as SGHRS and CDR2 as YFSETQ. This CDR3 spans 18 amino acids. V lost 2 bases, J lost 4 bases, and 25 bases lay in between.

This clonotype was seen only a few times. This chain links TRBV5-1 with TRBJ2-7; D is ambiguous. V gave up 4 bases and J gave up 3 bases, with 11 bases separating them. Germline assignment: CDR1 SGHRS and CDR2 YFSETQ. The CDR3 extends over 13 amino acids. The CDR3 here is CASSDYFLYEQYF. In DNA, the CDR3 is TGCGCCAGCAGCGATTACTTCCTCTACGAGCAGTACTTC.

The rearrangement joins TRBV19 to TRBJ2-2, with 7 bases fitting TRBD2. The CDR3 contains 17 residues. Germline lookup yields CDR1 LNHDA and CDR2 SQIVND (reference sequence). The V segment lost 2 bases and the J segment 1 base; nucleotides outside the gene matches: 7. The CDR3 spells CASSIRISGLNTGELFF. CDR3 DNA: TGTGCCAGTAGTATACGGATTAGCGGGTTGAACACCGGGGAGCTGTTTTTT.

This clonotype was seen a few times. V gene TRBV11-2 combines with J gene TRBJ2-2; 8 bases are shared with TRBD1. The germline V gene encodes CDR1 SGHAT and CDR2 FQNNGV. V lost 5 bases, J lost 5 bases, and 7 bases stayed unmatched. The CDR3 length is 15 residues. The CDR3 nucleotides read TGTGCCAGCAGCACCCGGACAGGGCGGACCGGGGAGCTGTTTTTT. Translating it yields CASSTRTGRTGELFF.

This chain links TRBV5-1 with TRBJ2-1; D gene uncertain. CDR1 SGHRS and CDR2 YFSETQ come from the germline V gene. The V end lost 0 bases, the J end lost 10 bases, and 8 bases lay between the germline ends. The CDR3 sequence is 12 residues long. The CDR3 is CASSLEGREQFF. CDR3 coding DNA: TGCGCCAGCAGCTTGGAGGGCAGGGAGCAGTTCTTC.

The gene calls are TRBV20-1 and TRBJ2-3; no firm D call. V was pared by 1 base and J by 0 bases, with 11 bases between. CDR3 length: 15 residues. Germline V CDR1 and CDR2: DFQATT, SNEGSKA (reference sequence). The chain's CDR3 is CSARGAITSTDTQYF. In nucleotides, the CDR3 is TGCAGTGCTAGAGGGGCCATTACTAGCACAGATACGCAGTATTTT.

The chain combines TRBV3-1 with TRBJ1-5; 7 bases map to TRBD1. The junction had 2 bases not matched to a gene; V was cut back by 1 base and J by 8 bases. The CDR3 is 13 residues long. CDR1 LGHDT and CDR2 YNNKEL come from the germline V gene (reference sequence). DNA of the CDR3: TGTGCCAGCAGCCAAGGCAGGGGGAAGCCCCAGCATTTT. Translation gives CASSQGRGKPQHF.

This clonotype has more than one count but fewer than ten. J is TRBJ1-6 and V is TRBV7-9, with a tentative D call TRBD1 (5 bases). The V gene's germline CDR1 is SEHNR and CDR2 FQNEAQ (reference sequence). The V end was cut by 5 bases, the J end by 9 bases, with 17 bases between. The CDR3 extends over 15 amino acids. CDR3 DNA: TGTGCCAGCAGCCTCCTTGCCGGGGCTCTTTCACCCCTCCACTTT. Amino acids: CASSLLAGALSPLHF.

V is TRBV6-5 and J is TRBJ1-5; D is possibly TRBD1 (5 bases). CDR1 MNHEY and CDR2 SVGAGI come from the germline V gene. The CDR3 has 15 residues. The V gene lost 2 bases and the J gene lost 2 bases, with 10 bases spanning the gap. CDR3 nucleotides: TGTGCCAGCAGTTACAGTCGAGGGGGCAATCAGCCCCAGCATTTT. It is translated as CASSYSRGGNQPQHF.

The chain recombines TRBV4-1 with TRBJ2-7; possibly TRBD2 for D (6 bases). Germline V gives CDR1 MGHRA, CDR2 YSYEKL. The CDR3 is 14 amino acids. The V end was cut by 4 bases, the J end by 3 bases, with 13 bases between. The CDR3 reads CASSPRDLNYEQYF. The CDR3 bases are TGCGCCAGCAGCCCCCGGGACTTAAACTACGAGCAGTACTTC.

This clonotype occurred a few times. This chain joins TRBV12-3 or TRBV12-4 and TRBJ2-7; 8 bases agree with TRBD2. V was clipped by 5 bases and J by 6 bases; unmatched bases: 9. This CDR3 is 14 amino acids long. CDR3 DNA sequence: TGTGCCAGCAGTCGACAGCGGGAGCAAGGCGAGCAGTACTTC. This encodes CASSRQREQGEQYF.

The chain employs TRBV12-3 or TRBV12-4 and TRBJ2-1; 14 nucleotides align to TRBD2. After removal of 6 bases from V and 6 bases from J, the junction contained 4 bases not matched to a gene. The CDR3 spans 15 residues. CDR3 residues: CASRGGLAGVNEQFF. The CDR3 region has the DNA TGTGCCAGCAGGGGGGGACTAGCGGGAGTCAATGAGCAGTTCTTC.

This clonotype was counted only a few times. This sequence joins TRBV12-3 or TRBV12-4 and TRBJ1-1, with 7 bases lining up with TRBD1. The CDR3 is 18 amino acids. With V trimmed by 3 bases and J by 0 bases, 13 bases remained unmatched. CDR3 DNA: TGTGCCAGCAGTTTTGGATGGGCAGGGGGGCCTTTGAACACTGAAGCTTTCTTT. Protein: CASSFGWAGGPLNTEAFF.

In its sample, this clonotype was seen a few times. CDR3 DNA sequence: TGTGCCAGCAGCTCTAAAACCGGGACTAGCTCGAACACCGGGGAGCTGTTTTTT. It yields the protein CASSSKTGTSSNTGELFF. V gene TRBV7-6 combines with J gene TRBJ2-2, with 9 bases identical to TRBD2. Germline CDR1 reads SGHVS; CDR2 reads FNYEAQ. This CDR3 contains 18 residues. V lost 4 bases and J lost 0; bases outside the gene matches: 9.

The chain employs TRBV5-6 and TRBJ2-5; D gene uncertain. The V gene's germline CDR1 is SGHDT and CDR2 YYEEEE. V lost 0 bases and J lost 2, with 8 bases in between. The CDR3 consists of 14 residues. The CDR3 protein is CASSLVVEQETQYF. The DNA of the CDR3 is TGTGCCAGCAGCTTGGTCGTCGAGCAAGAGACCCAGTACTTC.

This clonotype was detected a few times. The gene calls are TRBV20-1 and TRBJ2-1, with 8 bases lining up with TRBD2. Per germline, CDR1 DFQATT and CDR2 SNEGSKA (reference sequence). The CDR3 runs 15 residues. The V segment lost 0 bases and the J segment 2 bases; nucleotides outside the gene matches: 3. CDR3 sequence (DNA): TGCAGTGCTAGAGAAGCCGGGAGGGCCTACAATGAGCAGTTCTTC. Encoded protein: CSAREAGRAYNEQFF.

The V gene is TRBV27, the J gene TRBJ1-5; the match to TRBD1 covers 7 bases. Losses at the gene ends were 8 bases for V and 6 bases for J; bases not matched to a gene: 7. CDR1 MNHEY and CDR2 SMNVEV come from the germline V gene (reference sequence). The CDR3 is 13 residues long. CDR3 protein: CASADREFQPQHF. The CDR3 bases are TGTGCCAGCGCAGACAGGGAATTTCAGCCCCAGCATTTT.

This clonotype was detected only a few times. This chain connects TRBV6-1 to TRBJ2-1, with D possibly matching TRBD2 (5 bases). The germline V gene has CDR1 MNHNS and CDR2 SASEGT. CDR3 length: 13 amino acids. V was cut by 6 bases and J by 7 bases, with 13 bases left in between. The CDR3 sequence: CASSRRGLNEQFF. The CDR3 DNA sequence: TGTGCCAGCAGCCGGCGAGGACTGAATGAGCAGTTCTTC.

The gene calls are TRBV12-3 or TRBV12-4 and TRBJ2-1; D is undetermined. Trimming took off 0 bases at V and 10 bases at J, with 7 bases between the two ends. This CDR3 is 12 amino acids long. The DNA of the CDR3 is TGTGCCAGCAGTTTAGCCGTGAAGGAGCAGTTCTTC. Protein: CASSLAVKEQFF.

The V and J genes are TRBV29-1 and TRBJ2-1, with a weak D call TRBD1 (6 bases). Between the trimmed V and J ends, which lost 7 bases and 0 bases, there was a span of 10 bases. The CDR3 covers 13 residues. CDR1 is SQVTM, CDR2 ANQGSEA, per germline. Written as DNA, the CDR3 is TGCAGCGCAAGACAGGACTCCTACAATGAGCAGTTCTTC. Translating gives CSARQDSYNEQFF.

This clonotype has at least ten counts. This CDR3 reads CASTLVKVLNEQFF. Here the CDR3 DNA reads TGTGCCAGCACCCTAGTTAAGGTTCTCAATGAGCAGTTCTTC. The chain carries TRBV12-3 or TRBV12-4 and TRBJ2-1, with D unresolved. V was cut by 7 bases and J by 6 bases, with 16 bases left in between. The CDR3 is 14 amino acids.

This clonotype was seen more than once but under ten times. The J gene is TRBJ1-1, the V gene TRBV20-1; TRBD1 matches at 8 bases. Germline CDR1 DFQATT, CDR2 SNEGSKA (reference sequence). Trimming took 2 bases from V and 1 from J; bases not matched to a gene: 6. This CDR3 is 15 amino acids long. The DNA for the CDR3 is TGCAGTGCTAGACAACCCGGGACAGGGAACACTGAAGCTTTCTTT. Protein product: CSARQPGTGNTEAFF.

This clonotype was found many times. The chain carries TRBV5-1 and TRBJ1-1; perhaps TRBD1 as D (5 bases). The ends were cut back, 6 bases at V and 1 base at J, with 13 bases in the middle. This CDR3 is 14 amino acids long. Germline CDR1 is SGHRS and CDR2 is YFSETQ. In nucleotides, the CDR3 is TGCGCCAGCATGAGGGGTGACCGGAACACTGAAGCTTTCTTT. Protein: CASMRGDRNTEAFF.

There are many counts of this clonotype. The chain couples TRBV20-1 to TRBJ2-7; D call uncertain. Deletions cut 3 bases from V and 3 bases from J, with 6 bases between. Germline loops: CDR1 DFQATT, CDR2 SNEGSKA (reference sequence). CDR3 size: 11 residues. The chain's CDR3 is CSASPDYEQYF. For the CDR3, the DNA is TGCAGTGCTAGCCCCGACTACGAGCAGTACTTC.

V and J are TRBV29-1 and TRBJ2-5; no clear D. Germline CDR1 and CDR2: SQVTM and ANQGSEA. CDR3 size: 13 residues. V dropped 2 bases and J dropped 0 bases, with 7 bases sitting between them. The CDR3 coding sequence is TGCAGCGTTGAATGGGGATACCAAGAGACCCAGTACTTC. Translating gives CSVEWGYQETQYF.